This T cell receptor beta chain was sequenced during a study of T cell responses to AZD1222 COVID-19 vaccine (dated by TCRdb to the early 2020s). Notes on the research overall: AZD1222 recipients whose second dose came at about 4 weeks and those whose second dose came at about 12 weeks were combined into one group, since spike-specific TCR depth and breadth did not differ between the two schedules. TCR sequencing covered more than 230 trial participants: about 210 given two doses of AZD1222 and about 26 given two doses of MenACWY control vaccine. Trial participants were enrolled by age into subgroups of 18-55, 56-69 and 70-plus years, and about 150, 27 and 61 TCR-sequenced participants, respectively, were included in these subgroups.

CDR1 ENHRY and CDR2 SYGVKD are derived from the germline V gene. The CDR3 goes from the cysteine to the phenylalanine over 12 residues. Here the CDR3 DNA is all that survives: 36 bases in frame from base 1. The CDR3 regions of human TCRbeta chains were analyzed by immunosequencing. In the paper's pipeline: TCRs in the repertoires were compared against a reference library of SARS-CoV-2-specific TCRs that had been generated with the MIRA antigen-specificity platform. Breadth meant the fraction of unique TCRs that were SARS-CoV-2-associated, whereas depth meant the fraction of total T cells that were SARS-CoV-2-associated. Each spike-specific TCR was assigned to its reactive spike region and to a CD4 or CD8 class using the MIRA data. Log10-transformed breadth and depth values were compared by one-way ANOVA with Sidak's multiple comparisons tests. In TCRdb, the immuneACCESS table is reduced to in-frame sequences with V and J assigned. These tables do not hold every clone; where another copy was compared, an unresolved V gene accounts for under half, and the others remain unexplained. The DNA gave D and trimming, while V, J and clone size come from that table. This sample comprises 130,000 or so clones, over 90% of them detected only once. Approximately 5.4% of the sample belongs to the ten largest clones.

About this clone itself: No cognate antigen has been identified for it. Per-base qualities were not stored, and no clone one base away is much larger.

The paper as a whole reports these results and caveats: The 56-69-year group was small, and its depth increase did not reach significance, likely because of low power. Vaccine-associated CD4 TCRs spanned the whole spike protein, with dominant responses in regions 160-218 and 743-854. After two AZD1222 doses, spike-specific TCR breadth and depth were significantly higher than at day 0 and than in MenACWY recipients. Because no day 14 peak-response samples were available, repertoires were characterized only after the peak T cell response. Conclusions about previously exposed vaccinees were limited because only 6 or 7 AZD1222 recipients were SARS-CoV-2 seropositive at baseline. Reportedly, close to half of the unique spike-specific TCRs recognized epitopes lying outside the regions that are mutated in the B.1.351 and B.1.1.7 variants. Participants were mostly white British and included more females than males, and it was suggested by the authors that clonal diversity may have been underestimated.

The time point label, as the study defines it: baseline before first vaccination. The vaccinee samples were drawn from two UK trials, COV001 and COV002, one of which was a single-blind randomized controlled phase 2/3 trial testing AZD1222 (ChAdOx1 nCoV-19) in healthy adults. For TCRbeta chain sequencing, PBMC samples from trial participants were taken at day 0 and at day 28 after the second dose. The sequencing used peripheral blood, collected on day 0 of AZD1222 vaccination. The V and J segments used are TRBV10-3 and TRBJ1-4; no confident D gene assignment can be made. This clonotype was obtained from an adult in good health. The CDR3 has the sequence CYNVTTNEKLFF. The DNA sequence follows: TGTTATAACGTGACAACTAATGAAAAACTGTTTTTT.